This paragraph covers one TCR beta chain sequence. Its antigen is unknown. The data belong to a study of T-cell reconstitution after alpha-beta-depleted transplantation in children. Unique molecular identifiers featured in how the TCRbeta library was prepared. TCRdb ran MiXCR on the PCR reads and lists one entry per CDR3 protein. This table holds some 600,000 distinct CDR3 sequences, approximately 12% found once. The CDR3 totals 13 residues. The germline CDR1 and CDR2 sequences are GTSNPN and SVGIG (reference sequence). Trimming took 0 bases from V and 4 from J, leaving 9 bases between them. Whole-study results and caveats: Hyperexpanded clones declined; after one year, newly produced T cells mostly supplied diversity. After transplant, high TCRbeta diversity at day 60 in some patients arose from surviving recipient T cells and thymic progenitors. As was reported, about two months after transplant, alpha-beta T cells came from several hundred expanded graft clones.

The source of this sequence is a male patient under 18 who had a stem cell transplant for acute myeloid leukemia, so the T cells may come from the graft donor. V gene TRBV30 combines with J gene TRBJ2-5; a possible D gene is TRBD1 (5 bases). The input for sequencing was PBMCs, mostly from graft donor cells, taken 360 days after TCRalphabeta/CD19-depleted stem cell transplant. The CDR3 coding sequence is TGTGCCTGGAGTGTTACAGGAGCAGAGACCCAGTACTTC. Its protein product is CAWSVTGAETQYF. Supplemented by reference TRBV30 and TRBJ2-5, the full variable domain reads SQTIHQWPATLVQPVGSPLSLECTVEGTSNPNLYWYRQAAGRGLQLLFYSVGIGQISSEVPQNLSASRPQDRQFILSSKKLLLSDSGFYLCAWSVTGAETQYFGPGTRLLVL.